This T cell receptor beta chain is from a study of regulatory T cells in long-lasting Graves disease. This clonotype was recorded at least ten times. Its antigen is undetermined. Study-level results: Persistent disease exhibited a predilection for TRBV28, TRBJ1-2 and TRBJ2-5.

Noted time point: newly diagnosed GD, antithyroid drugs for less than 3 months. Following extraction of RNA from PBMCs, that RNA was used to make the TCR library. Sequencing libraries for TCR beta were prepared with iRepertoire HTBI primers and Arm-PCR of CDR3 regions. MiXCR, applied by TCRdb to the multiplex PCR reads, yields one record per CDR3 protein. The sample lists over 500,000 distinct CDR3 sequences; about 16% were seen once. This CDR3 is built from 13 residues. V lost 10 bases, J lost 4 bases, and 4 bases stayed unmatched. From germline, CDR1 is ENHRY and CDR2 SYGVKD. These sequences were also reported in another study, on T cells in Graves' hyperthyroidism and ophthalmopathy.

The V and J genes are TRBV10-3 and TRBJ2-7; TRBD2 matches 13 bases. The sequences come from peripheral blood mononuclear cells (PBMCs), collected at new diagnosis, from a patient treated with antithyroid drugs. The TCR comes from a man aged 18 to 30 with Graves disease. This CDR3 reads CATLLAGGYEQYF. The CDR3 nucleotides read TGTGCCACCCTACTAGCGGGAGGGTACGAGCAGTACTTC.